Sequencing of this T cell receptor (beta chain) was carried out in a study of blood T cell repertoires in COVID-19. Individuals drawn from 24 US areas were about 18 to 100 years old. The recovered donors of Cohort 3 showed two negative PCRs, clearance, or symptom resolution. In the original processing: Estimates of nucleated cell counts were drawn from the amplification of reference gene primers. The table came from immunoSEQ multiplex PCR; TCRdb's copy has only in-frame clones and leaves some out. Clone size and the V and J calls come from that table; the DNA yielded D and trimming. The repertoire has 240,000 or so clones, 85% to 90% of them found once; the top ten carry about 9.3%. The junction had 5 bases not matched to a gene; V was cut back by 5 bases and J by 2 bases. The germline V gene has CDR1 MDHEN and CDR2 SYDVKM. The CDR3 is 16 amino acids.

The V gene is TRBV28, the J gene TRBJ2-2, with 10 bases matching TRBD2. The TCR was taken from a man between 35 and 55 years old who had recovered from COVID-19. The source material was PBMCs or T cells enriched from blood (not recorded which). CDR3 amino acids: CASSIRTSGNTGELFF. The DNA of the CDR3 is TGTGCCAGCAGTATAAGGACTAGCGGTAACACCGGGGAGCTGTTTTTT.